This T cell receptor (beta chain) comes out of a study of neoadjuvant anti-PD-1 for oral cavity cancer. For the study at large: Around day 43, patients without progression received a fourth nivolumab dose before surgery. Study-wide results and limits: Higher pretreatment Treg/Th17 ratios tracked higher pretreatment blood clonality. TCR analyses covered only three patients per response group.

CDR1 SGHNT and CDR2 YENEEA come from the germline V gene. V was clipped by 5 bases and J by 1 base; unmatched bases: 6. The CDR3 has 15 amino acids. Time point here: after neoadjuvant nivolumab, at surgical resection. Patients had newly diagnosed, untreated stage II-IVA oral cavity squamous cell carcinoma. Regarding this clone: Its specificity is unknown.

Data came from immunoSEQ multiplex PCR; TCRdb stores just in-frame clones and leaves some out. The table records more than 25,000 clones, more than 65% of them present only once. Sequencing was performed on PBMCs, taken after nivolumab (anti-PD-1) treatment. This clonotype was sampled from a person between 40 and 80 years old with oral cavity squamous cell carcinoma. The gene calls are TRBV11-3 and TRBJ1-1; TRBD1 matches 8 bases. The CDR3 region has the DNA TGTGCCAGCAGCCAAAGGACAGGGCGGAACACTGAAGCTTTCTTT. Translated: CASSQRTGRNTEAFF.